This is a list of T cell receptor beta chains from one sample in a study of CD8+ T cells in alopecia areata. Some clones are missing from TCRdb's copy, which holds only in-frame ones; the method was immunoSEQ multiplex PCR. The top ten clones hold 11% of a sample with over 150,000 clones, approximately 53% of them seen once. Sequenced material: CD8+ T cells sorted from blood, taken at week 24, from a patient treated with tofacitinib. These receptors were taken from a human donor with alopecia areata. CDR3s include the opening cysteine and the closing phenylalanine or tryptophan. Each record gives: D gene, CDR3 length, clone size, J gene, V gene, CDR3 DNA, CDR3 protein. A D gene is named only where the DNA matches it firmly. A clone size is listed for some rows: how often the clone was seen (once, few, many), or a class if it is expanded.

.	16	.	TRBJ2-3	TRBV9	TGTGCCAGCAGCGTAGCTGGGGCAGGTGCGACAGATACGCAGTATTTT	CASSVAGAGATDTQYF
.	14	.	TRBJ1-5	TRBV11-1	TGTGCCAGCAGCGAGCAGGGTAGCAATCAGCCCCAGCATTTT	CASSEQGSNQPQHF
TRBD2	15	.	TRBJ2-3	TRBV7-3	TGTGCCAGCAGCAGTAGCGGGGGGGCTTCAGATACGCAGTATTTT	CASSSSGGASDTQYF
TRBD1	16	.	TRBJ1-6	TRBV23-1	TGCGCCAGCAGTCTAGGGGACAGCTCCTATAATTCACCCCTCCACTTT	CASSLGDSSYNSPLHF
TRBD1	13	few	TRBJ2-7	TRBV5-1	TGCGCCAGCAGTGAGACAGGGGTCAACGAGCAGTACTTC	CASSETGVNEQYF
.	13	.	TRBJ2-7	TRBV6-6	TGTGCCAGCACCTACGGAAGGGAGTACGAGCAGTACTTC	CASTYGREYEQYF
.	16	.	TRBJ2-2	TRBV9	TGTGCCAGCAGCCCTAGTGGGGGGACGAACACCGGGGAGCTGTTTTTT	CASSPSGGTNTGELFF
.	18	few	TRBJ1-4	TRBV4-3	TGCGCCAGCAGCCAAGAAGATGCGATGGGGGGCGAGGGTGAAAAACTGTTTTTT	CASSQEDAMGGEGEKLFF
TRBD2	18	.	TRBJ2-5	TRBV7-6	TGTGCCAGCAGCTTAAATGGGGATATAGCGGGGCATCAAGAGACCCAGTACTTC	CASSLNGDIAGHQETQYF
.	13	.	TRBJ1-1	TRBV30	TGTGCCTGGAGTCCCTCCCCCTTCCCTGAAGCTTTCTTT	CAWSPSPFPEAFF